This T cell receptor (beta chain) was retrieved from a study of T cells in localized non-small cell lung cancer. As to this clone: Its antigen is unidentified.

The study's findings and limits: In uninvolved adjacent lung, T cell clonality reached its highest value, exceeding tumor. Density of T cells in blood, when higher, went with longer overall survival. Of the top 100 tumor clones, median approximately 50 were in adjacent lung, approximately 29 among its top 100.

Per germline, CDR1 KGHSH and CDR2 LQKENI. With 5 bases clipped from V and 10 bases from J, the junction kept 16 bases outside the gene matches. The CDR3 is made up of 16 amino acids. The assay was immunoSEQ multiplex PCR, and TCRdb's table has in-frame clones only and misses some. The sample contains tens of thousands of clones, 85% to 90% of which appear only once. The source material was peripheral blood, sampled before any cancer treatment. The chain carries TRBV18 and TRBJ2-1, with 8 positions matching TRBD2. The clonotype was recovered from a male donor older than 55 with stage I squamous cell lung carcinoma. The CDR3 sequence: CASSSWGNSGAQEQFF. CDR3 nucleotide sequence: TGTGCCAGCTCATCCTGGGGGAATAGCGGGGCCCAAGAGCAGTTCTTC.